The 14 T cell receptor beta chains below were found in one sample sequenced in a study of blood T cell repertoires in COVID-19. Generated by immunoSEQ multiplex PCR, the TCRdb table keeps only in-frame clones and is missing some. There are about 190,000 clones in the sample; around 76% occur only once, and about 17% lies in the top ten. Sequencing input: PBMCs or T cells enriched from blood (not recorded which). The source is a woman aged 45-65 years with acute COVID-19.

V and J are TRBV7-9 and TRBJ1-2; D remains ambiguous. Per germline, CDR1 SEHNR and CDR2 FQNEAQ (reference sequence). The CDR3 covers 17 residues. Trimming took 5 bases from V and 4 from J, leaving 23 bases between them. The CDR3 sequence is CASSLINLEDGFYGYTF. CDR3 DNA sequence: TGTGCCAGCAGCCTTATCAACTTGGAGGACGGCTTCTATGGCTACACCTTC.

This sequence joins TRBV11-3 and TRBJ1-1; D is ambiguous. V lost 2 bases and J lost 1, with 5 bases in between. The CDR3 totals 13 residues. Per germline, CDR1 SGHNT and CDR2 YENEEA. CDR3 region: CASSLQENTEAFF. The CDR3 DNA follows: TGTGCCAGCAGCTTACAGGAGAACACTGAAGCTTTCTTT.

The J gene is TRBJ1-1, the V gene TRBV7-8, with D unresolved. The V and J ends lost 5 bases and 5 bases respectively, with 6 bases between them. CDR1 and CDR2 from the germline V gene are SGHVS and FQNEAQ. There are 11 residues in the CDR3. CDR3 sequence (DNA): TGTGCCAGCAGCCGCAGTACTGAAGCTTTCTTT. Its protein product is CASSRSTEAFF.

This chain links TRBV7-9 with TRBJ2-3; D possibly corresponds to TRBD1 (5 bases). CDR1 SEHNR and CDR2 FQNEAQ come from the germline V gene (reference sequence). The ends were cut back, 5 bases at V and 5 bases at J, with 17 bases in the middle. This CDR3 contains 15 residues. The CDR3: CASSTLGLGVDTQYF. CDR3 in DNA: TGTGCCAGCAGCACCTTAGGGTTAGGGGTAGATACGCAGTATTTT.

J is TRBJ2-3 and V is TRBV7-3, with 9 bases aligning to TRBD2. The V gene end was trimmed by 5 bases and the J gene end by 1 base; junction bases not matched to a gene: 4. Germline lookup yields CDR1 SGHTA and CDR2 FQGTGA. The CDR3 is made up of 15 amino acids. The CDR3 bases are TGTGCCAGCAGCCCACAGCGGGGGGGCACAGATACGCAGTATTTT. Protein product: CASSPQRGGTDTQYF.

The CDR3 region has the DNA TGTGCCAGCAGTTCTTCCCCGATTACAGGGGGCACCTTC. It specifies CASSSSPITGGTF. The J gene is TRBJ1-2, the V gene TRBV9; 8 bases align to TRBD1. Germline CDR1 SGDLS, CDR2 YYNGEE. The junction had 13 bases not matched to a gene; V was cut back by 5 bases and J by 13 bases. There are 13 residues in the CDR3. Drawing the rest from reference TRBV9 and TRBJ1-2, the complete variable domain is DSGVTQTPKHLITATGQRVTLRCSPRSGDLSVYWYQQSLDQGLQFLIQYYNGEERAKGNILERFSAQQFPDLHSELNLSSLELGDSALYFCASSSSPITGGTFGSGTRLTVV.

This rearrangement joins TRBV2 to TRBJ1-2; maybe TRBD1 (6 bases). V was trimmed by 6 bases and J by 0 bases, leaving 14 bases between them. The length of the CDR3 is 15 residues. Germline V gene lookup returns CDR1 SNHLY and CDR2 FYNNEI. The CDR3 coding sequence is TGTGCCAGCAGAGCCGGGACAAGGACTAACTATGGCTACACCTTC. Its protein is CASRAGTRTNYGYTF.

The CDR3 nucleotides are TGTGCCAGCAGTGAAGCGGGGGGAATCTACGAGCAGTACGTC. Translation: CASSEAGGIYEQYV. The chain couples TRBV6-1 to TRBJ2-7; D is perhaps TRBD2 (6 bases). CDR3 length: 14 residues. Germline loops: CDR1 MNHNS, CDR2 SASEGT. Trimming pared 0 bases from V and 3 bases from J, leaving 9 bases between.

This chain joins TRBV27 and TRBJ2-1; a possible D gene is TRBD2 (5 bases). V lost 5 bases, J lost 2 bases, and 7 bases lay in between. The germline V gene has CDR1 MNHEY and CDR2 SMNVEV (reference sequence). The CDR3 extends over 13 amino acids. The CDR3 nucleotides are TGTGCCAGCAGTCTCGGGACCTACAATGAGCAGTTCTTC. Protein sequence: CASSLGTYNEQFF.

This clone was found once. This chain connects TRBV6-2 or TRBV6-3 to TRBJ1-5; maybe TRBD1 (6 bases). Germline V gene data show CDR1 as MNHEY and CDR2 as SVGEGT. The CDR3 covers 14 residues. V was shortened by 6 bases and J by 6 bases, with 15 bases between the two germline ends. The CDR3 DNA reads TGTGCCAGCAGCCTCCAGACAGGCTCTCAGCCCCAGCATTTT. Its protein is CASSLQTGSQPQHF.

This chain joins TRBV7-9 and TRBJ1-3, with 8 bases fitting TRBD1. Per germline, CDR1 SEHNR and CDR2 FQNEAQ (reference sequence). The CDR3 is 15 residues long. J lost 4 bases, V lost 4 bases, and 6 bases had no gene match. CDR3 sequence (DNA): TGTGCCAGCAGCTCCCGGACAGGGCCGGGAAACACCATATATTTT. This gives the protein CASSSRTGPGNTIYF.

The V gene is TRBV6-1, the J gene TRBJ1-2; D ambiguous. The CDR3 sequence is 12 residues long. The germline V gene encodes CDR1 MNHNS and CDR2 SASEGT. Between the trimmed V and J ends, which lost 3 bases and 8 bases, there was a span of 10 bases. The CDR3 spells CASSDSWEGYTF. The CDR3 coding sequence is TGTGCCAGCAGTGATAGCTGGGAGGGCTACACCTTC.

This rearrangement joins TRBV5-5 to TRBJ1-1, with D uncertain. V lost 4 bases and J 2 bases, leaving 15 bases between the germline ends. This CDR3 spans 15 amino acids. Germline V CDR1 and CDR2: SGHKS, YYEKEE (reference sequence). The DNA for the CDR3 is TGTGCCAGCAGCCATTCCACAGACCTCAACACTGAAGCTTTCTTT. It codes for CASSHSTDLNTEAFF. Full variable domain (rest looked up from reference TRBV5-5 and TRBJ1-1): DAGVTQSPTHLIKTRGQQVTLRCSPISGHKSVSWYQQVLGQGPQFIFQYYEKEERGRGNFPDRFSARQFPNYSSELNVNALLLGDSALYLCASSHSTDLNTEAFFGQGTRLTVV.

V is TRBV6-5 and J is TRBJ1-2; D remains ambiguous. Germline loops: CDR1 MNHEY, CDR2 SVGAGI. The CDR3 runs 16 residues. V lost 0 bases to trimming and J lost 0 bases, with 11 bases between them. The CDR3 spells CASSYSNSGTNYGYTF. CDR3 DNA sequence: TGTGCCAGCAGTTACTCGAACTCGGGGACTAACTATGGCTACACCTTC.